This passage covers 4 T cell receptor beta chains from one sample sequenced in a study of neoadjuvant anti-PD-1 for oral cavity cancer. Using immunoSEQ multiplex PCR, the repertoire was profiled, and TCRdb retains in-frame clones only, with some absent. Among just over 65,000 clones listed, approximately 85% were seen once. Time point: after neoadjuvant nivolumab, at surgical resection. The sample here was PBMCs, taken after nivolumab (anti-PD-1) treatment. The source of these receptors is a person aged 35-79 years with oral cavity squamous cell carcinoma.

The V gene is TRBV7-2, the J gene TRBJ2-2; D possibly matches TRBD1 or TRBD2 (5 bases each). The CDR3 is 17 residues long. The V and J ends lost 1 base and 4 bases respectively, with 16 bases between them. Germline lookup yields CDR1 SGHTA and CDR2 FQGNSA. The CDR3: CASSLGKDKGSTGELFF. DNA for the CDR3: TGTGCCAGCAGCTTAGGGAAGGACAAGGGGAGCACCGGGGAGCTGTTTTTT.

The gene calls are TRBV5-4 and TRBJ2-1, with TRBD1 matching over 11 bases. Germline lookup yields CDR1 SGHNT and CDR2 YYREEE (reference sequence). The junction had 3 bases not matched to a gene; V was cut back by 2 bases and J by 2 bases. The CDR3 sequence is 16 residues long. The CDR3 loop reads CASSFGGQGAYNEQFF. The CDR3 DNA sequence: TGTGCCAGCAGCTTTGGGGGACAGGGGGCCTACAATGAGCAGTTCTTC.

This clone has a handful of counts. This chain links TRBV5-6 with TRBJ2-5, with 7 bases fitting TRBD2. Germline V lookup: CDR1 SGHDT, CDR2 YYEEEE. The V segment lost 2 bases and the J segment 2 bases; nucleotides outside the gene matches: 3. The CDR3 contains 14 residues. CDR3 sequence (DNA): TGTGCCAGCAGCTTATCTAGCGGTCAAGAGACCCAGTACTTC. As protein: CASSLSSGQETQYF.

This chain links TRBV5-6 with TRBJ1-1; 7 bases are shared with TRBD1. The CDR3 contains 15 residues. The trim removed 5 bases at V and 3 bases at J, leaving 10 bases unmatched. From germline, CDR1 is SGHDT and CDR2 YYEEEE. The CDR3 DNA reads as TGTGCCAGCAGTCCAGGGGGGCGCGGGGACACTGAAGCTTTCTTT. Translating it yields CASSPGGRGDTEAFF. Drawing the rest from reference TRBV5-6 and TRBJ1-1, the complete variable domain is DAGVTQSPTHLIKTRGQQVTLRCSPKSGHDTVSWYQQALGQGPQFIFQYYEEEERQRGNFPDRFSGHQFPNYSSELNVNALLLGDSALYLCASSPGGRGDTEAFFGQGTRLTVV.